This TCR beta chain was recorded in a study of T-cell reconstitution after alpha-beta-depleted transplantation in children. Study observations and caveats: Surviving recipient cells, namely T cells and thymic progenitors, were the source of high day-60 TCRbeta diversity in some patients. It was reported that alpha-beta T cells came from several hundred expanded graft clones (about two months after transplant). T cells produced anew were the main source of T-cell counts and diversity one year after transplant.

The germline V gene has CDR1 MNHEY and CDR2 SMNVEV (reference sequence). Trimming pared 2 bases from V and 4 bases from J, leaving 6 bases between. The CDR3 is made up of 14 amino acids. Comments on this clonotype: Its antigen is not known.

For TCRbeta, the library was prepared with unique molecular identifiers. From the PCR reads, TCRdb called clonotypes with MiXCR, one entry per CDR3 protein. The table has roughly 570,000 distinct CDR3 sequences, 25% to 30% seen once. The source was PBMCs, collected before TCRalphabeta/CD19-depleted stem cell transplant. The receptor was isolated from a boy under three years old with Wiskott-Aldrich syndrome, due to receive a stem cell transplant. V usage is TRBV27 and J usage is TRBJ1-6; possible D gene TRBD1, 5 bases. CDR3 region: CASSLQGYNSPLHF. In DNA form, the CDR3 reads TGTGCCAGCAGTTTACAGGGATATAATTCACCCCTCCACTTT.